This record covers a single T cell receptor beta chain. What it recognizes is unknown. Libraries were prepared by immunoSEQ multiplex PCR; TCRdb keeps only in-frame clonotypes and omits some of them. This table holds about 90,000 clones, 84% found once. The data were taken from a study of radiation and T cells in renal cell carcinoma. General observations from the study: Baseline intratumoral clonotype presence is unknown without pretreatment biopsies. Top tumor clonotypes rose in blood 2 weeks post-radiation, then contracted.

Time point reported: blood 4 weeks post-SBRT, at nephrectomy. Stated treatment: 15 Gy SBRT to primary tumor, nephrectomy 4 weeks later. Nephrectomy followed 15 Gy stereotactic body radiation by 4 weeks. Blood was sampled at baseline, 2 weeks and 4 weeks after SBRT. CDR1 and CDR2 (germline): MNHEY, SVGAGI. Trimming pared 2 bases from V and 7 bases from J, leaving 11 bases between. The CDR3 loop spans 14 amino acids. The clonotype originates from a man aged 60 to 69 with renal cell carcinoma. The material sequenced was blood, taken from a patient whose treatment included radiotherapy and nephrectomy. The chain is built from TRBV6-5 and TRBJ1-4, with a weak D call TRBD1 (6 bases). The CDR3 reads CASSYNGGREKLFF. The CDR3, as DNA: TGTGCCAGCAGTTACAACGGGGGGCGTGAAAAACTGTTTTTT.